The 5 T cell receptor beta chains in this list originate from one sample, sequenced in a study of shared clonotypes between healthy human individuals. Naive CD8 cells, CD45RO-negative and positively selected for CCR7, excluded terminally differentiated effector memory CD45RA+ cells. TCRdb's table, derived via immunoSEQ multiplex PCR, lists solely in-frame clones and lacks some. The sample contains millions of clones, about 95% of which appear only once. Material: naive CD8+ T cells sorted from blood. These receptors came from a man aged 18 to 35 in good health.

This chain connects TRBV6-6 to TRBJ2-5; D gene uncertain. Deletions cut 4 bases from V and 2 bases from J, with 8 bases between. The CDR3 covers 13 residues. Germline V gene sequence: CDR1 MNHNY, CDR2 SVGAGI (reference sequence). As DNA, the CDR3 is TGTGCCAGCAGTTCGGAACCACAAGAGACCCAGTACTTC. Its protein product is CASSSEPQETQYF.

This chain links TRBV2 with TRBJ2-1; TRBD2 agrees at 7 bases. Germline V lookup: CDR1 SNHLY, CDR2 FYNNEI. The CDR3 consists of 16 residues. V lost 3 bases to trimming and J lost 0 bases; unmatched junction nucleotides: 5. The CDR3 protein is CASSEWRESSYNEQFF. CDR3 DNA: TGTGCCAGCAGTGAGTGGCGGGAGAGCTCCTACAATGAGCAGTTCTTC.

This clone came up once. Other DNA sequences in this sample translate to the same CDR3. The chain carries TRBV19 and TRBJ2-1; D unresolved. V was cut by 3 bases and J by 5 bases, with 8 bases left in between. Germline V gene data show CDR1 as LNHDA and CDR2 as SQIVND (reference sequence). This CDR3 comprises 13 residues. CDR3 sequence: CASSIGGNNEQFF. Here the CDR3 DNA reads TGTGCCAGTAGTATCGGTGGGAACAATGAGCAGTTCTTC. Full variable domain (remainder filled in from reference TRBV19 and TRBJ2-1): DGGITQSPKYLFRKEGQNVTLSCEQNLNHDAMYWYRQDPGQGLRLIYYSQIVNDFQKGDIAEGYSVSREKKESFPLTVTSAQKNPTAFYLCASSIGGNNEQFFGPGTRLTVL.

The CDR3 is CASSKWPPRKGQDTQYF. CDR3 DNA: TGTGCCAGCAGCAAATGGCCGCCAAGAAAGGGGCAAGATACGCAGTATTTT. This chain links TRBV21-1 with TRBJ2-3; the D segment call TRBD1 is taken from the table without a DNA check. TRBV21-1 is deemed a pseudogene. The CDR3 loop spans 17 amino acids.

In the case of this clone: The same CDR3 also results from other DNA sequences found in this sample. CDR3 nucleotide sequence: TGTGCCAGCAGCCCCCCGTCTGGGGCCAACGTCCTGACTTTC. As protein: CASSPPSGANVLTF. The genes are TRBV7-9 and TRBJ2-6; no firm D call. Per germline, CDR1 SEHNR and CDR2 FQNEAQ (reference sequence). Trimming left V 5 bases short and J 1 base short, with 6 bases between. The CDR3 length is 14 residues.